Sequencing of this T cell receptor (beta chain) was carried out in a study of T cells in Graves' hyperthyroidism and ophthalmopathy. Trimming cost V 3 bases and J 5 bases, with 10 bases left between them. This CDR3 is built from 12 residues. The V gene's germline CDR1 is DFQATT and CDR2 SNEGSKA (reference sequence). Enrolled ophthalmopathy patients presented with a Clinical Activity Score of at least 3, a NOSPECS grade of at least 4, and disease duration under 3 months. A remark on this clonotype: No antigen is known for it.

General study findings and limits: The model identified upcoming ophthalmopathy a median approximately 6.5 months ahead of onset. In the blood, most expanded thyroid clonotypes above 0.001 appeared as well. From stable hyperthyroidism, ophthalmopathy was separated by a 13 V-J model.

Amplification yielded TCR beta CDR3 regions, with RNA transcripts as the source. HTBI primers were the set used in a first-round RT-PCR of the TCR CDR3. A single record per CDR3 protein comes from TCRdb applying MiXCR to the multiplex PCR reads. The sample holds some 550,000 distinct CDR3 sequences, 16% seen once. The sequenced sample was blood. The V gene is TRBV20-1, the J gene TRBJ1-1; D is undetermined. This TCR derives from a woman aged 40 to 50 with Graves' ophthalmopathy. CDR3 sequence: CSASRGETEAFF. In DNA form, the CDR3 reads TGCAGTGCTAGTCGCGGGGAAACTGAAGCTTTCTTT.